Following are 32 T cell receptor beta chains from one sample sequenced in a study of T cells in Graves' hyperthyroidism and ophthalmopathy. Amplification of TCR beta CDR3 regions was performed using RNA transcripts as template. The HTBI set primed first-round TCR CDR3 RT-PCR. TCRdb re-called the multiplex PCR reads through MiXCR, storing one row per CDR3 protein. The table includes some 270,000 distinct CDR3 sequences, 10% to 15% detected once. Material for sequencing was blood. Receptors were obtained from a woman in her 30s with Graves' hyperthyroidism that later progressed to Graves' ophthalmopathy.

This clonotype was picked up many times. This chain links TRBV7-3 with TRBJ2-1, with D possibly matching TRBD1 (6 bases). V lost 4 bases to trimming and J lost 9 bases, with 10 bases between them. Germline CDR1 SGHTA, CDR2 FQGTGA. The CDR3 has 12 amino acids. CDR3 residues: CASSSSTGEQFF. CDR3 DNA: TGTGCCAGCAGCTCCTCGACAGGTGAGCAGTTCTTC. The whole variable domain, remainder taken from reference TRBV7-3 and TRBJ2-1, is GAGVSQTPSNKVTEKGKYVELRCDPISGHTALYWYRQSLGQGPEFLIYFQGTGAADDSGLPNDRFFAVRPEGSVSTLKIQRTERGDSAVYLCASSSSTGEQFFGPGTRLTVL.

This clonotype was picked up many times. The CDR3 bases are TGTGCCAGCTCACCCGTCGGGGGTAATGAAAAACTGTTTTTT. It yields the protein CASSPVGGNEKLFF. The chain employs TRBV18 and TRBJ1-4; TRBD1 might be the D (5 bases). The germline gives CDR1 KGHSH, CDR2 LQKENI. V was pared by 3 bases and J by 4 bases, with 9 bases between. The CDR3 covers 14 residues.

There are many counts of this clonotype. The CDR3 region has the DNA TGTGCCAGCAGCTTAGAGGGCTCCACCGGGGAGCTGTTTTTT. Translation: CASSLEGSTGELFF. The chain recombines TRBV11-2 with TRBJ2-2, with no clear D. This CDR3 has 14 amino acids. CDR1 and CDR2 from the germline V gene are SGHAT and FQNNGV. V lost 0 bases, J lost 4 bases, and 6 bases lay in between.

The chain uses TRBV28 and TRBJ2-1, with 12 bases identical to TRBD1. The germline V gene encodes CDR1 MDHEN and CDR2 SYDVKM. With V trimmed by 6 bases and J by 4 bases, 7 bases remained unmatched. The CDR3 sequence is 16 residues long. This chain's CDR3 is CASSPGQGALYNEQFF. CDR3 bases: TGTGCCAGCAGCCCGGGACAGGGGGCCCTTTACAATGAGCAGTTCTTC. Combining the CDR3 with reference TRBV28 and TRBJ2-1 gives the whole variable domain DVKVTQSSRYLVKRTGEKVFLECVQDMDHENMFWYRQDPGLGLRLIYFSYDVKMKEKGDIPEGYSVSREKKERFSLILESASTNQTSMYLCASSPGQGALYNEQFFGPGTRLTVL.

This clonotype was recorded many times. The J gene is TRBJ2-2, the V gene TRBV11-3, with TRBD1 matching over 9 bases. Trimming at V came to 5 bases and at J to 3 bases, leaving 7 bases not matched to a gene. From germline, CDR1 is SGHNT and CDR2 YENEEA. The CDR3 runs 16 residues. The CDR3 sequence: CASSPRTGADTGELFF. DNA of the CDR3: TGTGCCAGCAGCCCCCGGACAGGGGCTGACACCGGGGAGCTGTTTTTT.

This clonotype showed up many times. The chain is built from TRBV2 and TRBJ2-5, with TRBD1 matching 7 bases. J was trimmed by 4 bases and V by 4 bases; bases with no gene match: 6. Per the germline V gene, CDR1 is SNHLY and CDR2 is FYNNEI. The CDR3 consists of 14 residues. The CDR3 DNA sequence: TGTGCCAGCAGTGGGCCAGGGGGTGGAGAGACCCAGTACTTC. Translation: CASSGPGGGETQYF. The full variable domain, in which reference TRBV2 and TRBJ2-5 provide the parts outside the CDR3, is EPEVTQTPSHQVTQMGQEVILRCVPISNHLYFYWYRQILGQKVEFLVSFYNNEISEKSEIFDDQFSVERPDGSNFTLKIRSTKLEDSAMYFCASSGPGGGETQYFGPGTRLLVL.

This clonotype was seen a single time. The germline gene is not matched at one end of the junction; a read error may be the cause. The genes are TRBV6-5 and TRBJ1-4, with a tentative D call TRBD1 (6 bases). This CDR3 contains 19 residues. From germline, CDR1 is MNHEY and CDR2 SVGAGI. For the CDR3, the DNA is TGTGCCAGCAGCTACGAGCGGGGGGCCCCACTCGCAACTAATGAAGAACTGTTTTTT. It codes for CASSYERGAPLATNEELFF.

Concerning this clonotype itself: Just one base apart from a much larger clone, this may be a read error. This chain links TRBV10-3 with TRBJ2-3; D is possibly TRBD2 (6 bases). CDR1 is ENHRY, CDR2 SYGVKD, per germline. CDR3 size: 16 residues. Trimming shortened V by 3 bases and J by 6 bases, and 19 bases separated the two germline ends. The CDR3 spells CAISDLAGGIADTQYF. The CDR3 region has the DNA TGTGCCATCAGTGATCTGGCTGGCGGGATAGCGGATACGCAGTATTTT.

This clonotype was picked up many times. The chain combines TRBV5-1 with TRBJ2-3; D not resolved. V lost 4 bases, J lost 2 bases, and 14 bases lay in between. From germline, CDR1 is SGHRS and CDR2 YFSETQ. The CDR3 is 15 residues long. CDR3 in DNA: TGCGCCAGCAGCCCCAATGTGGCCGCCACAGATACGCAGTATTTT. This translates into CASSPNVAATDTQYF.

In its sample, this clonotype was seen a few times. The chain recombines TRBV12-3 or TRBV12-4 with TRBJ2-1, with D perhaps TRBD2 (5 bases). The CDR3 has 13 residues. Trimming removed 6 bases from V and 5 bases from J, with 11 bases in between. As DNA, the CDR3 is TGTGCCAGCAGGGAGGCCCCACACAATGAGCAGTTCTTC. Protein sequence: CASREAPHNEQFF.

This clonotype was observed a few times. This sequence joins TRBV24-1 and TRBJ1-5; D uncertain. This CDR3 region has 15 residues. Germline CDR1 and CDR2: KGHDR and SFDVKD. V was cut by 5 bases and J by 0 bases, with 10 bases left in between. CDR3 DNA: TGTGCCACCAGTGCTGGGGATTTTAGCAATCAGCCCCAGCATTTT. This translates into CATSAGDFSNQPQHF.

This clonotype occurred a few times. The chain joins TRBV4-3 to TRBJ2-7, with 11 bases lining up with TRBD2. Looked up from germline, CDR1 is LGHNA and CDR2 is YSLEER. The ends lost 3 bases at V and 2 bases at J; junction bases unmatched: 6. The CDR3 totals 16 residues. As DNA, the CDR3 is TGCGCCAGCAGCCAGGAACTAGCGGGAGACCCCTACGAGCAGTACTTC. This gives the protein CASSQELAGDPYEQYF.

The DNA for the CDR3 is TGTGCCAGTAGTATAGCCATCTTGCCAGGGGGTAATCAGCCCCAGCATTTT. It codes for CASSIAILPGGNQPQHF. The V call is TRBV19, the J call TRBJ1-5; 7 nucleotides line up with TRBD1. Per germline, CDR1 LNHDA and CDR2 SQIVND (reference sequence). This CDR3 contains 17 residues. After removal of 1 base from V and 4 bases from J, the junction contained 10 bases not matched to a gene.

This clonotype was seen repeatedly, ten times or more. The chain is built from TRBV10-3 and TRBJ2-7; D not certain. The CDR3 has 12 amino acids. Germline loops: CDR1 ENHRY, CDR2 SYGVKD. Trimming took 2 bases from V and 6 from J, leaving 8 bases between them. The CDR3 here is CAISELRVEQYF. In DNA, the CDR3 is TGTGCCATCAGTGAGCTACGGGTCGAGCAGTACTTC.

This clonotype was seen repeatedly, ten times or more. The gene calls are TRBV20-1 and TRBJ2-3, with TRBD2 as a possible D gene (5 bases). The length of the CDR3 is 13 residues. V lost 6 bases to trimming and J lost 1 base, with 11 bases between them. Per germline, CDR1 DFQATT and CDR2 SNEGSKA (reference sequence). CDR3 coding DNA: TGCAGTGCACCGGAGGCACGCACAGATACGCAGTATTTT. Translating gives CSAPEARTDTQYF.

This CDR3 reads CAISESSGRANEQFF. The CDR3 bases are TGTGCCATCAGTGAATCTAGCGGGAGAGCGAATGAGCAGTTCTTC. The V gene is TRBV10-3, the J gene TRBJ2-1, with 10 bases matching TRBD2. V was clipped by 3 bases and J by 7 bases; unmatched bases: 6. Germline values: CDR1 ENHRY, CDR2 SYGVKD. The length of the CDR3 is 15 residues.

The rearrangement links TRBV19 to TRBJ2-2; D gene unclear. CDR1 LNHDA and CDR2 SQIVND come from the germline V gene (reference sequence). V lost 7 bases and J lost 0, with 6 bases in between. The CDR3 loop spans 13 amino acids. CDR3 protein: CASKLANTGELFF. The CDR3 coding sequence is TGTGCCAGTAAACTCGCGAACACCGGGGAGCTGTTTTTT.

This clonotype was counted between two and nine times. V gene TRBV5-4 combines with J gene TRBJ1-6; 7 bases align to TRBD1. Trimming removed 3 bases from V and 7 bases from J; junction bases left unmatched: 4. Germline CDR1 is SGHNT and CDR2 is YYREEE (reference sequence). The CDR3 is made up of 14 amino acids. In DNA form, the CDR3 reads TGTGCCAGCAGCTGGGACAGTTTGAATTCACCCCTCCACTTT. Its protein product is CASSWDSLNSPLHF. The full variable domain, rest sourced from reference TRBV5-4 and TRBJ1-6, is ETGVTQSPTHLIKTRGQQVTLRCSSQSGHNTVSWYQQALGQGPQFIFQYYREEENGRGNFPPRFSGLQFPNYSSELNVNALELDDSALYLCASSWDSLNSPLHFGNGTRLTVT.

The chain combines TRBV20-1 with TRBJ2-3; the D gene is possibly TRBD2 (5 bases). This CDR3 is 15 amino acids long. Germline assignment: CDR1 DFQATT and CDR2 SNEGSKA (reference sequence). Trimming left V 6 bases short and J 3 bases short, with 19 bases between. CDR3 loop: CSAAGGPPETDTQYF. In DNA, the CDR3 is TGCAGTGCCGCCGGCGGGCCCCCCGAAACAGATACGCAGTATTTT.

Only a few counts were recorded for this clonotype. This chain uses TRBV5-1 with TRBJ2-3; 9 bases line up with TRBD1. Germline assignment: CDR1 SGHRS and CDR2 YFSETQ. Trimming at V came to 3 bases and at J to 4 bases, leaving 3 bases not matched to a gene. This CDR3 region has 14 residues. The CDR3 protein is CASSSDRGSDTQYF. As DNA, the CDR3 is TGCGCCAGCAGCTCTGACAGGGGGTCAGATACGCAGTATTTT.

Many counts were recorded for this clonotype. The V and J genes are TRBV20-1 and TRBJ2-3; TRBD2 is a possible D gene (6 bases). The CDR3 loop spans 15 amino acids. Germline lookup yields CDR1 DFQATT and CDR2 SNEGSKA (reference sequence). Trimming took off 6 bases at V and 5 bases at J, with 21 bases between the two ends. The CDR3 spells CSAIPVAGLGDTQYF. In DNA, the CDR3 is TGCAGTGCGATCCCCGTGGCGGGGTTGGGAGATACGCAGTATTTT.

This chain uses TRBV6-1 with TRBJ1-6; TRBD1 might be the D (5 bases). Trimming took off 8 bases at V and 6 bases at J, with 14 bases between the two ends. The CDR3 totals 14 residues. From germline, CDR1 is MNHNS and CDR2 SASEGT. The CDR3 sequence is CASLDEGPNSPLHF. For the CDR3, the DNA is TGTGCCAGCCTTGATGAGGGGCCTAATTCACCCCTCCACTTT.

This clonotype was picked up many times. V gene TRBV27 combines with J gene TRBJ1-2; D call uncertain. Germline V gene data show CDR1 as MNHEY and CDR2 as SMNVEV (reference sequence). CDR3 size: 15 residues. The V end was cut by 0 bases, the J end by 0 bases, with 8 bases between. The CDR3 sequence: CASSLSRVANYGYTF. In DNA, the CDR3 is TGTGCCAGCAGTTTATCGAGAGTAGCTAACTATGGCTACACCTTC.

CDR3 coding DNA: TGTGCCAGCAGGCAGGGTTACACTGAAGCTTTCTTT. Protein product: CASRQGYTEAFF. The chain couples TRBV6-1 to TRBJ1-1, with a tentative D call TRBD1 (5 bases). Trimming took off 6 bases at V and 3 bases at J, with 8 bases between the two ends. CDR3 length: 12 residues. CDR1 and CDR2 from the germline V gene are MNHNS and SASEGT.

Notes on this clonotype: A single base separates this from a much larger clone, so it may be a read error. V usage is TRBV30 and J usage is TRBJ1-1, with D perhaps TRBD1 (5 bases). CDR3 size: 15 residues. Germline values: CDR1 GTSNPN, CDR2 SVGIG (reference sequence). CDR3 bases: TGTGCCTGGAGTCTTGGGCTTTTACGGGGCACTGAAGCTCTCTTT. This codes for CAWSLGLLRGTEALF.

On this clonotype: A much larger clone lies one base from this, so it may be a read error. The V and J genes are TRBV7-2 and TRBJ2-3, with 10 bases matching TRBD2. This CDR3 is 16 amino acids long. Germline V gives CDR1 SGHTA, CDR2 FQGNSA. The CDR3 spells CASSSYSGRHTDTQCF. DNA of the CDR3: TGTGCCAGCAGCTCCTATAGCGGGAGGCACACAGATACGCAGTGTTTT.

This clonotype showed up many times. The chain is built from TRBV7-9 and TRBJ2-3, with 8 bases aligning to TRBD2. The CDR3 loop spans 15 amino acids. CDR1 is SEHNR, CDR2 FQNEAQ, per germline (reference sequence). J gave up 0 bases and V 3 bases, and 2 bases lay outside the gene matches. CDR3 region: CASSFVAGSTDTQYF. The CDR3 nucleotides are TGTGCCAGCAGCTTTGTAGCGGGAAGCACAGATACGCAGTATTTT. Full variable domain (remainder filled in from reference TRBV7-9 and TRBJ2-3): DTGVSQNPRHKITKRGQNVTFRCDPISEHNRLYWYRQTLGQGPEFLTYFQNEAQLEKSRLLSDRFSAERPKGSFSTLEIQRTEQGDSAMYLCASSFVAGSTDTQYFGPGTRLTVL.

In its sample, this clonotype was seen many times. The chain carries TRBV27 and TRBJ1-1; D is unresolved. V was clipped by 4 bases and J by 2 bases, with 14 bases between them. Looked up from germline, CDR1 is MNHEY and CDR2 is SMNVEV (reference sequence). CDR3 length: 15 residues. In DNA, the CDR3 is TGTGCCAGCAGTTCCTTGAGTCCCTTAAACACTGAAGCTTTCTTT. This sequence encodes CASSSLSPLNTEAFF.

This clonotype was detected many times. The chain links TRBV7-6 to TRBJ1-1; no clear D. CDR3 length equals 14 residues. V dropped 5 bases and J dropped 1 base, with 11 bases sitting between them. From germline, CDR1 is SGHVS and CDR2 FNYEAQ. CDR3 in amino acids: CASSLSGWNTEAFF. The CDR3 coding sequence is TGTGCCAGCAGCCTATCGGGGTGGAACACTGAAGCTTTCTTT.

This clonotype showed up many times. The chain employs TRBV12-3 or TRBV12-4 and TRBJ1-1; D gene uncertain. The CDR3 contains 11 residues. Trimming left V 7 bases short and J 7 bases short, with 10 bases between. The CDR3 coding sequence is TGTGCCAGCACCCGTAGCTTTGAAGCTTTCTTT. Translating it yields CASTRSFEAFF.

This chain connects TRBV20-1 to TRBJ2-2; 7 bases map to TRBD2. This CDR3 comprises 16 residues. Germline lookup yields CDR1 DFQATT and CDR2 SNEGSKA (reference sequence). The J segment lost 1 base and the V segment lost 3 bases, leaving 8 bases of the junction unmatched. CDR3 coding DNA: TGCAGTGCTAGCCCCCCCGGCGGGGGGAACACCGGGGAGCTGTTTTTT. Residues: CSASPPGGGNTGELFF.

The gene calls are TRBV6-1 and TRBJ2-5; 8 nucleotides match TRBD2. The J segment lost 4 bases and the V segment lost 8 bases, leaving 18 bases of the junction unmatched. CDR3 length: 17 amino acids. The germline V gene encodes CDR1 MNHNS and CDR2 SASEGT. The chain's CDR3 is CASEGQREGRGGETQYF. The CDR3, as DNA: TGTGCCAGCGAGGGTCAACGGGAGGGCCGGGGGGGAGAGACCCAGTACTTC.